These 28 T cell receptor beta chains share one sample of origin, sequenced in a study of blood T cell repertoires in COVID-19. The data were produced by immunoSEQ multiplex PCR, yet TCRdb's version contains in-frame clones alone and is incomplete. The sample contains about 210,000 clones, roughly 86% of which appear only once. The sample taken for sequencing was peripheral blood. The receptors originated from a woman aged 40 to 55 with acute or convalescent COVID-19.

The chain joins TRBV5-4 to TRBJ2-7; perhaps TRBD2 as D (5 bases). With 3 bases removed from V and 0 bases from J, the gap between germline ends came to 10 bases. The CDR3 consists of 14 residues. The germline CDR1 and CDR2 sequences are SGHNT and YYREEE (reference sequence). CDR3 protein: CASSSSGSSYEQYF. CDR3 in DNA: TGTGCCAGCAGCTCCTCGGGGAGCTCCTACGAGCAGTACTTC.

The CDR3 coding sequence is TGTGCCAGCAGGCAACAGGGATCTGGAAACACCATATATTTT. Amino acid sequence: CASRQQGSGNTIYF. The rearrangement joins TRBV27 to TRBJ1-3, with a tentative D call TRBD1 (6 bases). The germline V gene encodes CDR1 MNHEY and CDR2 SMNVEV (reference sequence). V was clipped by 6 bases and J by 1 base, with 10 bases between them. This CDR3 comprises 14 residues.

The gene calls are TRBV11-1 and TRBJ2-6; D not certain. V lost 7 bases and J lost 0, with 7 bases in between. This CDR3 is 14 amino acids long. Germline V gene data show CDR1 as SGHAT and CDR2 as FQDESV (reference sequence). CDR3 amino acids: CASNKNSGANVLTF. The CDR3 nucleotides are TGTGCCAGCAACAAGAACTCTGGGGCCAACGTCCTGACTTTC.

V is TRBV5-1 and J is TRBJ2-5, with TRBD2 as a possible D gene (5 bases). Per the germline V gene, CDR1 is SGHRS and CDR2 is YFSETQ. The CDR3 contains 14 residues. Trimming stripped 5 bases from V and 5 bases from J, with 16 bases between. CDR3 sequence reads: CASSQGLEGETQYF. CDR3 nucleotide sequence: TGCGCCAGCAGTCAAGGTTTAGAGGGTGAGACCCAGTACTTC.

The CDR3 DNA sequence: TGCGCCAGCAGCCAAGCATTGATGTTTAGCGATTACGAGCAGTACTTC. Amino acids: CASSQALMFSDYEQYF. V is TRBV4-3 and J is TRBJ2-7; weak D call: TRBD2 (5 bases). The CDR3 contains 16 residues. V was pared by 1 base and J by 4 bases, with 17 bases between. In germline, CDR1 is LGHNA, CDR2 YSLEER.

The CDR3 here is CAWSVPAGTEAFF. CDR3 in DNA: TGTGCCTGGAGCGTCCCAGCAGGGACTGAAGCTTTCTTT. The J gene is TRBJ1-1, the V gene TRBV30; a possible D gene is TRBD1 (5 bases). Trimming pared 3 bases from V and 5 bases from J, leaving 13 bases between. Germline CDR1 and CDR2: GTSNPN and SVGIG (reference sequence). The CDR3 runs to 13 residues.

The chain couples TRBV4-1 to TRBJ2-1; 8 bases are shared with TRBD2. The J segment lost 4 bases and the V segment lost 2 bases, leaving 4 bases of the junction unmatched. The germline V gene encodes CDR1 MGHRA and CDR2 YSYEKL. This CDR3 is built from 15 residues. The CDR3 sequence is CASSQLAGGYNEQFF. The DNA for the CDR3 is TGCGCCAGCAGCCAACTAGCGGGTGGTTACAATGAGCAGTTCTTC.

This clone has only a few counts. This chain uses TRBV4-1 with TRBJ1-5, with 7 bases fitting TRBD1. The CDR3 sequence is 15 residues long. The trim removed 3 bases at V and 3 bases at J, leaving 5 bases unmatched. In germline, CDR1 is MGHRA, CDR2 YSYEKL. The CDR3 protein is CASSQADRANQPQHF. Here the CDR3 DNA reads TGCGCCAGCAGCCAGGCCGACAGGGCCAATCAGCCCCAGCATTTT.

The V and J genes are TRBV24-1 and TRBJ1-5, with D maybe TRBD1 (6 bases). The V gene lost 3 bases and the J gene lost 4 bases, with 15 bases spanning the gap. Germline assignment: CDR1 KGHDR and CDR2 SFDVKD. This CDR3 region has 16 residues. The CDR3 reads CATSDPGTTENQPQHF. The CDR3 coding sequence is TGTGCCACCAGTGATCCCGGGACAACGGAGAATCAGCCCCAGCATTTT.

This clone was seen only a few times. The V call is TRBV7-2, the J call TRBJ2-5; TRBD1 aligns across 10 bases. The CDR3 runs 16 residues. Per the germline V gene, CDR1 is SGHTA and CDR2 is FQGNSA. J was trimmed by 4 bases and V by 4 bases; bases with no gene match: 9. The CDR3 sequence: CASSSPGTGEVETQYF. For the CDR3, the DNA is TGTGCCAGCAGCTCACCCGGGACAGGGGAGGTAGAGACCCAGTACTTC.

The V call is TRBV29-1, the J call TRBJ1-2, with a possible D match to TRBD1 (5 bases). The V end was cut by 4 bases, the J end by 8 bases, with 14 bases between. The CDR3 runs 12 residues. The germline CDR1 and CDR2 sequences are SQVTM and ANQGSEA. The CDR3 is CSVGLGARGYTF. The DNA of the CDR3 is TGCAGCGTTGGTCTAGGGGCCAGGGGCTACACCTTC. Together with reference TRBV29-1 and TRBJ1-2, the CDR3 gives the full variable domain: SAVISQKPSRDICQRGTSLTIQCQVDSQVTMMFWYRQQPGQSLTLIATANQGSEATYESGFVIDKFPISRPNLTFSTLTVSNMSPEDSSIYLCSVGLGARGYTFGSGTRLTVV.

This clone has only a few counts. This chain connects TRBV5-6 to TRBJ1-2, with 9 bases matching TRBD1. This CDR3 is built from 16 residues. The V gene's germline CDR1 is SGHDT and CDR2 YYEEEE. V shed 0 bases, J shed 4 bases, and the junction held 7 bases outside the gene matches. Here the CDR3 reads CASSLGATGGIYGYTF. The CDR3 nucleotides read TGTGCCAGCAGCTTGGGCGCGACAGGGGGGATCTATGGCTACACCTTC.

This sequence joins TRBV5-5 and TRBJ1-2, with D maybe TRBD1 (6 bases). Germline CDR1 SGHKS, CDR2 YYEKEE (reference sequence). V was clipped by 0 bases and J by 0 bases, with 9 bases between them. The CDR3 totals 15 residues. In DNA form, the CDR3 reads TGTGCCAGCAGCTTGGGCCGGACAGCTAACTATGGCTACACCTTC. Translation gives CASSLGRTANYGYTF.

The chain has TRBV7-6 and TRBJ2-3; D is uncertain. This CDR3 spans 12 amino acids. The V end lost 5 bases, the J end lost 2 bases, and 5 bases lay between the germline ends. The germline CDR1 and CDR2 sequences are SGHVS and FNYEAQ. CDR3 nucleotides: TGTGCCAGCAGCCCCTCCACAGATACGCAGTATTTT. It is translated as CASSPSTDTQYF.

The chain recombines TRBV6-6 with TRBJ1-6; possible D gene TRBD1, 5 bases. This CDR3 has 17 residues. Trimming removed 5 bases at V and 4 bases at J, with 18 bases between. Looked up from germline, CDR1 is MNHNY and CDR2 is SVGAGI (reference sequence). CDR3 in DNA: TGTGCCAGCAGTCCATCTGACAGCCAATTTTATAATTCACCCCTCCACTTT. It translates to CASSPSDSQFYNSPLHF.

The V and J genes are TRBV5-1 and TRBJ2-1; D gene unclear. CDR3 length: 15 residues. Germline CDR1 reads SGHRS; CDR2 reads YFSETQ. V dropped 0 bases and J dropped 2 bases, with 9 bases sitting between them. Here the CDR3 reads CASSLGRPTYNEQFF. The CDR3 DNA reads TGCGCCAGCAGCTTGGGGCGGCCAACCTACAATGAGCAGTTCTTC.

The gene calls are TRBV18 and TRBJ1-1, with D uncertain. Germline values: CDR1 KGHSH, CDR2 LQKENI. This CDR3 has 13 residues. Deletions cut 4 bases from V and 5 bases from J, with 11 bases between. The CDR3 DNA reads TGTGCCAGCTCACTCTCGGGAAATACTGAAGCTTTCTTT. Residues: CASSLSGNTEAFF.

The chain recombines TRBV7-3 with TRBJ2-2; 13 bases align to TRBD2. The CDR3 consists of 18 residues. From germline, CDR1 is SGHTA and CDR2 FQGTGA. J was trimmed by 1 base and V by 5 bases; bases with no gene match: 7. CDR3 loop: CASSTGTSGTLNTGELFF. The CDR3 nucleotides read TGTGCCAGCAGCACAGGGACTAGCGGGACTTTGAACACCGGGGAGCTGTTTTTT.

This clone was observed a single time. At one of its ends the junction is not consistent with the germline gene, which may arise from a read error. The rearrangement joins TRBV7-2 to TRBJ2-1, with D maybe TRBD2 (6 bases). The CDR3 covers 16 residues. Per germline, CDR1 SGHTA and CDR2 FQGNSA. The CDR3 sequence is CASSLEGRGVYNEQFF. CDR3 sequence (DNA): TGTGCCAGCAGTTTAGAGGGGCGCGGGGTATACAATGAGCAGTTCTTC.

This chain connects TRBV3-1 (or the pseudogene TRBV3-2) to TRBJ2-3, with 14 bases that match TRBD2. The CDR3 covers 17 residues. Germline V lookup: CDR1 LGHDT, CDR2 YNNKEL (reference sequence). V lost 2 bases, J lost 2 bases, and 3 bases stayed unmatched. CDR3 sequence: CASSQRTSGGTTDTQYF. Here the CDR3 DNA reads TGTGCCAGCAGCCAAAGGACTAGCGGGGGGACCACAGATACGCAGTATTTT.

The chain is built from TRBV13 and TRBJ2-2, with 7 bases matching TRBD1. Germline-derived CDR1 and CDR2 are PRHDT and FYEKMQ (reference sequence). After removal of 8 bases from V and 8 bases from J, the junction contained 11 bases not matched to a gene. CDR3 length equals 14 residues. CDR3 sequence: CASPDPHRGGELFF. CDR3 DNA sequence: TGTGCCAGCCCAGATCCTCACAGGGGAGGGGAGCTGTTTTTT.

This clone was seen a handful of times. The chain combines TRBV5-1 with TRBJ2-7; perhaps TRBD2 as D (6 bases). Deletions cut 0 bases from V and 7 bases from J, with 14 bases between. This CDR3 has 14 residues. Germline V gene data show CDR1 as SGHRS and CDR2 as YFSETQ. The chain's CDR3 is CASSLARRGGEQYF. Written as DNA, the CDR3 is TGCGCCAGCAGCTTGGCCAGAAGGGGAGGAGAGCAGTACTTC. The full variable domain, rest sourced from reference TRBV5-1 and TRBJ2-7, is KAGVTQTPRYLIKTRGQQVTLSCSPISGHRSVSWYQQTPGQGLQFLFEYFSETQRNKGNFPGRFSGRQFSNSRSEMNVSTLELGDSALYLCASSLARRGGEQYFGPGTRLTVT.

The J gene is TRBJ2-2, the V gene TRBV5-6; TRBD1 matches at 8 bases. The V and J ends lost 0 bases and 1 base, in that order; junction bases with no gene match: 2. This CDR3 has 16 residues. CDR1 SGHDT and CDR2 YYEEEE come from the germline V gene. CDR3 in amino acids: CASSLAGQGNTGELFF. The CDR3 region has the DNA TGTGCCAGCAGCTTGGCCGGACAGGGGAACACCGGGGAGCTGTTTTTT.

The chain couples TRBV27 to TRBJ2-2; 7 nucleotides align to TRBD2. Looked up from germline, CDR1 is MNHEY and CDR2 is SMNVEV (reference sequence). J lost 3 bases, V lost 2 bases, and 12 bases had no gene match. This CDR3 is built from 18 residues. In DNA form, the CDR3 reads TGTGCCAGCAGTTTAGAGATCCCGGGAGGATCGCACACCGGGGAGCTGTTTTTT. Protein sequence: CASSLEIPGGSHTGELFF.

Concerning this clone: The same CDR3 is also encoded by other DNA sequences in this sample. The CDR3 here is CASSQDGTEYNEQFF. DNA for the CDR3: TGCGCCAGCAGCCAAGATGGGACAGAGTACAATGAGCAGTTCTTC. The V and J genes are TRBV4-3 and TRBJ2-1; the match to TRBD1 covers 7 bases. The ends lost 0 bases at V and 4 bases at J; junction bases unmatched: 3. The germline gives CDR1 LGHNA, CDR2 YSLEER. The CDR3 covers 15 residues.

The rearrangement joins TRBV6-2 or TRBV6-3 to TRBJ1-2; 11 positions agree with TRBD1. With V trimmed by 2 bases and J by 6 bases, 2 bases remained unmatched. CDR3 length equals 14 residues. Germline assignment: CDR1 MNHEY and CDR2 SVGEGT. The CDR3 loop is CASSYGQGADGYTF. The CDR3 DNA sequence: TGTGCCAGCAGTTACGGACAGGGGGCAGATGGCTACACCTTC.

This sequence joins TRBV6-4 and TRBJ2-1; TRBD2 agrees at 7 bases. Germline V gives CDR1 MRHNA, CDR2 SNTAGT. The CDR3 sequence is 14 residues long. The trim removed 4 bases at V and 6 bases at J, leaving 6 bases unmatched. In DNA form, the CDR3 reads TGTGCCAGCAGTGTTTCTAGCGGACTCAATGAGCAGTTCTTC. The encoded protein is CASSVSSGLNEQFF.

Here the CDR3 reads CASTGDRRREQYF. CDR3 nucleotides: TGTGCCAGCACCGGGGACAGGAGGCGCGAGCAGTACTTC. This chain links TRBV2 with TRBJ2-7, with 8 bases fitting TRBD1. The length of the CDR3 is 13 residues. The J segment lost 6 bases and the V segment lost 7 bases, leaving 8 bases of the junction unmatched. Germline CDR1 reads SNHLY; CDR2 reads FYNNEI. Based on the CDR3 plus reference TRBV2 and TRBJ2-7, the full variable domain is EPEVTQTPSHQVTQMGQEVILRCVPISNHLYFYWYRQILGQKVEFLVSFYNNEISEKSEIFDDQFSVERPDGSNFTLKIRSTKLEDSAMYFCASTGDRRREQYFGPGTRLTVT.